Listed here is a single TCR beta chain. Its antigen remains undetermined. Base qualities were left out, and no much larger clone turns up one base away. The sample comes from a study of blood T cell repertoires in COVID-19 (dated by TCRdb to 2018 to 2020). About the investigation overall: The collaborator samples originated in the United States, Italy and Spain and spanned the acute and convalescent phases of COVID-19. The sample metadata nearly always contained a de-identified subject ID, COVID-19 status, age in years and sex. Samples were obtained from the ongoing ImmuneRACE study (first 160 participants) and from 950 to 1,500 subjects provided by 6 global collaborators. The material from the prospective study consisted of cDNA or gDNA derived from T cells, B-cell-depleted T cells, or PBMCs. Deeply sampled blood TCRbeta repertoires from subjects exposed to, actively infected with, or recovered from COVID-19 were included in the dataset. Where available, HLA class I and class II types were taken from metadata supplied by the sample provider and were not determined by assay-based typing. A freely available public database, intended as a resource for researchers studying the immune response to SARS-CoV-2, is where the repertoires were released.

The investigation overall reported the following: Clinical and demographic metadata were provided uncurated, with the amount varying by source and participant.

TCRbeta CDR3 regions were amplified from genomic DNA by means of the immunoSEQ Assay, a bias-controlled multiplex PCR. Per the original workflow: The number of nucleated cells in each sample was estimated by amplification of reference gene primers within the assay. To quantify the absolute abundance of each unique TCRbeta CDR3 rearrangement, sequence reads were collapsed and filtered. For each sample, productive Simpson clonality was calculated as the square root of Simpson's diversity index over productive rearrangements. The clones in this table, taken by TCRdb from immuneACCESS, are in-frame only. Not every clone is retained; where verified, under half of the shortfall comes from an unresolved V gene, and the cause of the rest is unknown. The V and J calls and the clone size are those of that table, but D and trimming were determined from the DNA. Within this sample are over 250,000 clones, with 75% to 90% of them counted one time only. The biggest ten clones account for roughly 8.3% of the sample.

In the prospective study, participants were about 18 to 95 years old, resided in fewer than 25 geographic areas of the United States, and were enrolled through a virtual design. In the prospective study, cohorts were assigned on the basis of participant-reported clinical history obtained from a screening survey and a study questionnaire. Recovered participants in ImmuneRACE Cohort 3 were defined as having two consecutive negative NP/OP PCR tests, clearance from a healthcare professional, or resolution of symptoms. In the prospective study, mobile phlebotomists collected whole blood, serum and a nasopharyngeal or oropharyngeal swab from each participant. Over an approximately 2-month period, participants in the prospective study had the option of providing additional blood draws and questionnaires. Prospective study blood samples were shipped either frozen or at room temperature before DNA extraction.

From the cysteine through the phenylalanine, the CDR3 covers 14 amino acids. The DNA shown is the 42-base CDR3, in frame from base 1. Trimming leaves V shorter by 6 bases and J shorter by 0 bases, with the junction holding 3 bases beyond the gene matches. CDR1 is given as MNHEY and CDR2 as SMNVEV, both from the germline V gene (reference sequence). The TCR originated in a man aged 35-49 years who had recovered from COVID-19. The specimen was PBMCs or T cells enriched from blood (not recorded which). The chain is made from TRBV27 and TRBJ2-7, with 9 central nucleotides matching TRBD2. CDR3 loop: CASSRLADSYEQYF. The bases read TGTGCCAGCAGCCGACTAGCGGACTCCTACGAGCAGTACTTC.